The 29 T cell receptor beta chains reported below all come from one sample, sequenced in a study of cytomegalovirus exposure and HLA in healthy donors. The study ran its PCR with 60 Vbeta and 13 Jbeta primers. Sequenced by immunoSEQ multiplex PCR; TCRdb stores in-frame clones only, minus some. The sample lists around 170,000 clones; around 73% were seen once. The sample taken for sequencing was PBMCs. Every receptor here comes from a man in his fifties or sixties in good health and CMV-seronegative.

CDR3 coding DNA: TGTGCCAGCAGCTTGGCAGGGCAATCCTACGAGCAGTACTTC. It is translated as CASSLAGQSYEQYF. V and J are TRBV5-6 and TRBJ2-7; D is perhaps TRBD1 (5 bases). CDR3 length equals 14 residues. V was shortened by 0 bases and J by 1 base, with 8 bases between the two germline ends. Germline assignment: CDR1 SGHDT and CDR2 YYEEEE.

This CDR3 reads CASPRGGYEQYF. CDR3 nucleotides: TGTGCCTCCCCGCGGGGGGGATACGAGCAGTACTTC. V is TRBV30 and J is TRBJ2-7; TRBD2 matches at 9 bases. The CDR3 has 12 amino acids. Germline CDR1 GTSNPN, CDR2 SVGIG (reference sequence). V lost 7 bases, J lost 4 bases, and 5 bases stayed unmatched.

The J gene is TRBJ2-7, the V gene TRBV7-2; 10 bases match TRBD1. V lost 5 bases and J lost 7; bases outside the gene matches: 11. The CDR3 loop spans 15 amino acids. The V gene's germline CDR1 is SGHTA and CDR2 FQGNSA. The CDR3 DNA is TGTGCCAGCAGCGTCCACGGGACAGGGGATGGGGAGCAGTACTTC. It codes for CASSVHGTGDGEQYF.

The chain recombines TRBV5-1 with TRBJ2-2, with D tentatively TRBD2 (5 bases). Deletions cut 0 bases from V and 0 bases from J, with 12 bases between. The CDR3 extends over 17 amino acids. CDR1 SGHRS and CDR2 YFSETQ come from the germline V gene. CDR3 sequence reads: CASSLGPDFSNTGELFF. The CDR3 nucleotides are TGCGCCAGCAGCTTGGGCCCGGACTTTTCGAACACCGGGGAGCTGTTTTTT.

The chain's CDR3 is CASSWGLAGGPPDTQYF. The CDR3 DNA sequence: TGCGCCAGCAGCTGGGGACTAGCGGGAGGCCCCCCAGATACGCAGTATTTT. The chain links TRBV5-1 to TRBJ2-3; 15 bases fit TRBD2. The CDR3 runs 17 residues. V dropped 3 bases and J dropped 4; count of bases not matched to a gene: 6. Germline-derived CDR1 and CDR2 are SGHRS and YFSETQ. Full variable domain (rest looked up from reference TRBV5-1 and TRBJ2-3): KAGVTQTPRYLIKTRGQQVTLSCSPISGHRSVSWYQQTPGQGLQFLFEYFSETQRNKGNFPGRFSGRQFSNSRSEMNVSTLELGDSALYLCASSWGLAGGPPDTQYFGPGTRLTVL.

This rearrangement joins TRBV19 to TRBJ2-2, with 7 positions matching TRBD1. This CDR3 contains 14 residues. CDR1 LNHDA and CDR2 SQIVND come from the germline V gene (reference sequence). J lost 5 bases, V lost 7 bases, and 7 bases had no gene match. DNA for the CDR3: TGTGCCAGTACCCGACAGGGAAGGACCGGGGAGCTGTTTTTT. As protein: CASTRQGRTGELFF.

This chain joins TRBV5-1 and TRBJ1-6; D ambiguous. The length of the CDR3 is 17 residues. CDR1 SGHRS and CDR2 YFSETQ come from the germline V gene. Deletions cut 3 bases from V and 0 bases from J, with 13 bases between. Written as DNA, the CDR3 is TGCGCCAGCAGCTCCGTGACCCGGAGCTCCTATAATTCACCCCTCCACTTT. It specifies CASSSVTRSSYNSPLHF.

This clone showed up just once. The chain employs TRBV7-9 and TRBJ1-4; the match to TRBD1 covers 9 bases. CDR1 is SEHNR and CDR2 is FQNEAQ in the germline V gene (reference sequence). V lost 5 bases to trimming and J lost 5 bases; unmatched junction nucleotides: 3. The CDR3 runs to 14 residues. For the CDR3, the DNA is TGTGCCAGCAGCCCGGACAGGGGAAATGAAAAACTGTTTTTT. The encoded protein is CASSPDRGNEKLFF. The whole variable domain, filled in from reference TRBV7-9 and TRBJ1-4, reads DTGVSQNPRHKITKRGQNVTFRCDPISEHNRLYWYRQTLGQGPEFLTYFQNEAQLEKSRLLSDRFSAERPKGSFSTLEIQRTEQGDSAMYLCASSPDRGNEKLFFGSGTQLSVL.

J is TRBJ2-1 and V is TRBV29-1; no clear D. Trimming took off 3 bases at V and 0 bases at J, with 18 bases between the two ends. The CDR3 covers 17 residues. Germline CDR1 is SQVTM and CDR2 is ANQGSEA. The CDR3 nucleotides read TGCAGCGTTGATGACCCCCCAGGCACCAGCTCCTACAATGAGCAGTTCTTC. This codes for CSVDDPPGTSSYNEQFF.

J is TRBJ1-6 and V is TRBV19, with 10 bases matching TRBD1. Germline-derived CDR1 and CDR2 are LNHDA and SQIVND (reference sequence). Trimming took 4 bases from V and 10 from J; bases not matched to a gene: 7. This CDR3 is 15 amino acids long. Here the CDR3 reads CASSSRTGGRSPLHF. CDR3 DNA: TGTGCCAGTAGTAGCCGGACAGGGGGTCGATCACCCCTCCACTTT.

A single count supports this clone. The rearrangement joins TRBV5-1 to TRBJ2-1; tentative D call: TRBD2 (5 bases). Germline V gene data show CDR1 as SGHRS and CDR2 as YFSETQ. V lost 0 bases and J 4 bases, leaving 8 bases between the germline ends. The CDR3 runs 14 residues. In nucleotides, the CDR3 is TGCGCCAGCAGCTTGGTTTCGGGGTACAATGAGCAGTTCTTC. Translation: CASSLVSGYNEQFF.

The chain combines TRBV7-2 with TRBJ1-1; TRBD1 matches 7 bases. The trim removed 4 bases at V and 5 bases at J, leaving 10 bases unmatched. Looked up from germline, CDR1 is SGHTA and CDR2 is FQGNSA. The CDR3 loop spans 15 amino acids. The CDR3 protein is CASSSTSTGVTEAFF. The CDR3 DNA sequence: TGTGCCAGCAGCTCGACGTCAACAGGGGTAACTGAAGCTTTCTTT.

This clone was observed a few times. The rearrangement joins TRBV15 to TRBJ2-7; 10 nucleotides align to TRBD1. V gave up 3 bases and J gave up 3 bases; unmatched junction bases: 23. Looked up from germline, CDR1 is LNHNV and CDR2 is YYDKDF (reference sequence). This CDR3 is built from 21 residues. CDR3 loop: CATSSDRGLRGRAPRGYEQYF. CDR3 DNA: TGTGCCACCAGCAGTGACAGGGGGCTACGCGGGAGAGCCCCTAGGGGCTACGAGCAGTACTTC. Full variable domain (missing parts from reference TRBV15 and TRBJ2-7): DAMVIQNPRYQVTQFGKPVTLSCSQTLNHNVMYWYQQKSSQAPKLLFHYYDKDFNNEADTPDNFQSRRPNTSFCFLDIRSPGLGDTAMYLCATSSDRGLRGRAPRGYEQYFGPGTRLTVT.

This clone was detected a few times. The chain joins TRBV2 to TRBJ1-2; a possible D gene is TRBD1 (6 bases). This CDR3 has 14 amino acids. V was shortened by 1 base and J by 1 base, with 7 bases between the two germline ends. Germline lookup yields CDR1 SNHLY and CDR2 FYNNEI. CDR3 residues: CASSEDRDNYGYTF. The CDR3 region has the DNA TGTGCCAGCAGTGAAGACAGGGATAACTATGGCTACACCTTC.

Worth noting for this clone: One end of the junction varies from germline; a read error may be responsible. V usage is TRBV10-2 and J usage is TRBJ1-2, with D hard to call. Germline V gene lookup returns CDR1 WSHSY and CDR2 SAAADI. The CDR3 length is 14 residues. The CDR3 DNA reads TGCGCCAGCAGTGGAGGGTCCGGTAACTATGGCTACCCCTTC. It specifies CASSGGSGNYGYPF.

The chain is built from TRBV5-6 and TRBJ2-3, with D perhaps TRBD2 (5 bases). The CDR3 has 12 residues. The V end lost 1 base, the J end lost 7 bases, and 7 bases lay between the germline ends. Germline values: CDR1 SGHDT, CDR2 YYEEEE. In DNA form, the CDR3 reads TGTGCCAGCAGCTTGATCGGGAATACGCAGTATTTT. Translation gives CASSLIGNTQYF.

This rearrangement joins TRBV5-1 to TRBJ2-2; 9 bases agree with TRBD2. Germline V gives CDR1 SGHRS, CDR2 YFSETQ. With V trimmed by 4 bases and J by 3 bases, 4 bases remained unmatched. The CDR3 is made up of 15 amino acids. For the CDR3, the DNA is TGCGCCAGCAGCCGAGCTAGCGGGGACACCGGGGAGCTGTTTTTT. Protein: CASSRASGDTGELFF. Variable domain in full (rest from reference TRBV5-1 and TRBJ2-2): KAGVTQTPRYLIKTRGQQVTLSCSPISGHRSVSWYQQTPGQGLQFLFEYFSETQRNKGNFPGRFSGRQFSNSRSEMNVSTLELGDSALYLCASSRASGDTGELFFGEGSRLTVL.

In DNA form, the CDR3 reads TGTGCCAGCAGCGCGCAGGCCACGGGAGGGGGAGCGCAGTACTTC. Translation: CASSAQATGGGAQYF. This rearrangement joins TRBV9 to TRBJ2-7, with TRBD2 identical over 8 bases. The J segment lost 9 bases and the V segment lost 3 bases, leaving 14 bases of the junction unmatched. In germline, CDR1 is SGDLS, CDR2 YYNGEE. There are 15 residues in the CDR3. The variable domain in full, completed from reference TRBV9 and TRBJ2-7, reads DSGVTQTPKHLITATGQRVTLRCSPRSGDLSVYWYQQSLDQGLQFLIQYYNGEERAKGNILERFSAQQFPDLHSELNLSSLELGDSALYFCASSAQATGGGAQYFGPGTRLTVT.

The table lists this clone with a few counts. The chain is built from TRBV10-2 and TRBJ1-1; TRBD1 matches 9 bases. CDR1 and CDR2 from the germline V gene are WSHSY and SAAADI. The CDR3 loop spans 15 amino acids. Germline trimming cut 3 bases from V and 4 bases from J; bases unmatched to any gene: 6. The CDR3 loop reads CASSEAPDRGTEAFF. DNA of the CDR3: TGCGCCAGCAGTGAAGCCCCGGACAGGGGCACTGAAGCTTTCTTT.

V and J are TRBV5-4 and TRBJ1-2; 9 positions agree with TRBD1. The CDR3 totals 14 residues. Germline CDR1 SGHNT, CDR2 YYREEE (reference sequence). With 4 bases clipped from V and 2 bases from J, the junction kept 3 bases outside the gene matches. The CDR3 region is CASSTDRGNYGYTF. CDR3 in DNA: TGTGCCAGCAGCACGGACAGGGGAAACTATGGCTACACCTTC.

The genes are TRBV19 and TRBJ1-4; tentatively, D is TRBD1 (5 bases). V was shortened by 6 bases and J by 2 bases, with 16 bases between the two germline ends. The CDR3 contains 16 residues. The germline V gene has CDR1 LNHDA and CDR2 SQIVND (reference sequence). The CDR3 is CASRQIRWGTNEKLFF. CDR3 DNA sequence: TGTGCCAGTAGACAGATTCGATGGGGCACTAATGAAAAACTGTTTTTT. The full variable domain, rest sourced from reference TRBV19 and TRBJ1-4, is DGGITQSPKYLFRKEGQNVTLSCEQNLNHDAMYWYRQDPGQGLRLIYYSQIVNDFQKGDIAEGYSVSREKKESFPLTVTSAQKNPTAFYLCASRQIRWGTNEKLFFGSGTQLSVL.

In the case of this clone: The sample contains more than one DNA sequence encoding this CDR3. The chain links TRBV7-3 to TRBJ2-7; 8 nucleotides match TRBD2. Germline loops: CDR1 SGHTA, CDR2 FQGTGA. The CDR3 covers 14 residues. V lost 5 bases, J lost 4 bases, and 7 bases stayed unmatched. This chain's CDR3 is CASSPSGSSYEQYF. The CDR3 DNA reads TGTGCCAGCAGCCCAAGCGGGAGCAGTTACGAGCAGTACTTC.

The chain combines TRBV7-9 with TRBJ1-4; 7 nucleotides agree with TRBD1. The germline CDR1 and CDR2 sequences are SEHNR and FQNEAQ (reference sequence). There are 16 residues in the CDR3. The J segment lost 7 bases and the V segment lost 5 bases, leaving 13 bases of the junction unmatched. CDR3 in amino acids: CASSQGDGRQGEKLFF. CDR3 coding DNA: TGTGCCAGCAGCCAAGGGGACGGACGACAGGGTGAAAAACTGTTTTTT.

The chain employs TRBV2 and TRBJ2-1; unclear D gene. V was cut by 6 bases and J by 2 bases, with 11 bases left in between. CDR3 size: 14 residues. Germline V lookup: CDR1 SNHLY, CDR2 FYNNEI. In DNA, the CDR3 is TGTGCCAGCAGCAGGTCCGGCACCTACAATGAGCAGTTCTTC. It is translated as CASSRSGTYNEQFF.

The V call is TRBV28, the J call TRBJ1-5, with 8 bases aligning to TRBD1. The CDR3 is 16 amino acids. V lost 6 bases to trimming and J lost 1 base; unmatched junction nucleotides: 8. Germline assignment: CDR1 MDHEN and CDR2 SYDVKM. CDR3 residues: CASSPSDRGSNQPQHF. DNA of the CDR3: TGTGCCAGCAGCCCCTCCGACAGGGGAAGCAATCAGCCCCAGCATTTT.

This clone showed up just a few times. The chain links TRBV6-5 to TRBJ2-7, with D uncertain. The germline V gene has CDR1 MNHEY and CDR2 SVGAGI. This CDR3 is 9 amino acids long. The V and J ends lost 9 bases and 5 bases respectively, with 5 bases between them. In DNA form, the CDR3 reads TGTGCCAGTTACAACGAGCAGTACTTC. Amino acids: CASYNEQYF.

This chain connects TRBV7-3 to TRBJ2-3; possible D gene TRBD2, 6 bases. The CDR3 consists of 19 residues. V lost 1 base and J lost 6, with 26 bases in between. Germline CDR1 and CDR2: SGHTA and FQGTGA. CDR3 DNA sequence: TGTGCCAGCAGCTTAAAGGGTGGCGGGACTGCGCGCGGCGCGGATACGCAGTATTTT. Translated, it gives CASSLKGGGTARGADTQYF. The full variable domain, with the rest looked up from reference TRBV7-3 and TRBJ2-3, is GAGVSQTPSNKVTEKGKYVELRCDPISGHTALYWYRQSLGQGPEFLIYFQGTGAADDSGLPNDRFFAVRPEGSVSTLKIQRTERGDSAVYLCASSLKGGGTARGADTQYFGPGTRLTVL.

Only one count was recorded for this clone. CDR3 in amino acids: CASTGQPNYGYTF. The DNA for the CDR3 is TGTGCCAGTACGGGACAGCCCAACTATGGCTACACCTTC. V usage is TRBV19 and J usage is TRBJ1-2, with 7 bases that match TRBD1. The germline CDR1 and CDR2 sequences are LNHDA and SQIVND (reference sequence). CDR3 size: 13 residues. Trimming took 7 bases from V and 2 from J; bases not matched to a gene: 4.

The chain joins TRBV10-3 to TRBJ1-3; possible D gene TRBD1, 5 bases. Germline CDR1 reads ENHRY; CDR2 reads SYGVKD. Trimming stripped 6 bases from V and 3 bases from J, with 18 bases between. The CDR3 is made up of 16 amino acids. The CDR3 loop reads CAIRDMGLTDGNTIYF. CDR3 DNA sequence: TGTGCCATCAGAGATATGGGACTGACGGATGGAAACACCATATATTTT.